A single T cell receptor beta chain is shown here with its context. Its matching antigen is unknown. This CDR3 region has 15 residues. Trimming shortened V by 2 bases and J by 3 bases, and 15 bases separated the two germline ends. Per germline, CDR1 SGHKS and CDR2 YYEKEE (reference sequence). The sample is drawn from a study of cytomegalovirus exposure and HLA in healthy donors. The wider study: HLA-typed donors were the source of approximately 85 million unique TCRs, which an early data release held. Of the donors genotyped, 398 in all, 75% to 85% fell in the Caucasian-associated ancestry cluster. Study-level points and caveats: Later on, a genetic analysis was performed. It linked a missense variant in DCLRE1C with V- and J-gene trimming of TCR beta. Further analysis was carried out later, and it showed several of the most significant clusters appearing linked to common viral pathogens.

PCR involved 60 Vbeta and 13 Jbeta primers. Libraries were prepared by immunoSEQ multiplex PCR; TCRdb keeps only in-frame clonotypes and omits some of them. The listing contains approximately 180,000 clones. Sequencing input: PBMCs. V is TRBV5-5 and J is TRBJ2-7, with D possibly TRBD2 on 6 matching bases. The sequence was obtained from a man aged 25-40 years in good health and CMV-seronegative. The DNA of the CDR3 is TGTGCCAGCAGCTTATCAACTAGCCCCTACTACGAGCAGTACTTC. Encoded protein: CASSLSTSPYYEQYF.